The rows below give T cell receptor beta chains drawn from one sample of a study of human T cells and chemical hapten exposure. One entry per CDR3 protein, called by TCRdb with MiXCR from the RACE reads. The sample holds around 50,000 distinct CDR3 sequences; about 10% are singletons and the top ten take roughly 4.4%. The sample here was whole blood, taken in connection with sensitization to the hapten diphenylcyclopropenone (DPC). These receptors all come from a woman in her forties or fifties with alopecia areata. Some clones in this sample may be carry-over from other donors' samples. The CDR3 runs from the conserved cysteine through the conserved F or W. The D gene is left open where the match is weak. Expanded clones are given a class, and other clones once, few, many or no size at all.

abundance: many
j_gene: TRBJ1-5
d_gene: -
v_gene: TRBV18
CDR3aa: CASSTEQGQPQHF
CDR3nt: TGTGCCAGCTCGACCGAACAGGGACAGCCCCAGCATTTT

abundance: many
j_gene: TRBJ2-2
d_gene: -
v_gene: TRBV6-5
CDR3aa: CATRGGGWFGGELFF
CDR3nt: TGTGCCACCCGGGGCGGTGGGTGGTTTGGCGGGGAGCTGTTTTTT

abundance: many
j_gene: TRBJ2-1
d_gene: -
v_gene: TRBV2
CDR3aa: CASSLKNEQFF
CDR3nt: TGTGCCAGCAGTTTAAAGAATGAGCAGTTCTTC

abundance: many
j_gene: TRBJ2-6
d_gene: -
v_gene: TRBV5-1
CDR3aa: CASSSIVASGANVLTF
CDR3nt: TGCGCCAGCAGCTCGATCGTGGCCTCTGGGGCCAACGTCCTGACTTTC

abundance: -
j_gene: TRBJ1-1
d_gene: -
v_gene: TRBV6-1
CDR3aa: CASSEKGHTEAFF
CDR3nt: TGTGCCAGCAGTGAAAAGGGTCACACTGAAGCTTTCTTT

abundance: many
j_gene: TRBJ2-2
d_gene: -
v_gene: TRBV2
CDR3aa: CASSEQGTVTGELFF
CDR3nt: TGTGCCAGCAGTGAGCAGGGGACCGTCACCGGGGAGCTGTTTTTT

abundance: many
j_gene: TRBJ2-3
d_gene: TRBD2
v_gene: TRBV29-1
CDR3aa: CSSWGGSTDTQYF
CDR3nt: TGCAGCTCCTGGGGGGGATCCACAGATACGCAGTATTTT

abundance: few
j_gene: TRBJ1-3
d_gene: -
v_gene: TRBV28
CDR3aa: CASSNIGRFSGNTIYF
CDR3nt: TGTGCCAGCAGCAACATTGGACGGTTCTCTGGAAACACCATATATTTT

abundance: few
j_gene: TRBJ2-4
d_gene: TRBD2
v_gene: TRBV2
CDR3aa: CASSKEGGGAKNIQYF
CDR3nt: TGTGCCAGCAGTAAGGAAGGCGGGGGAGCCAAAAACATTCAGTACTTC

abundance: -
j_gene: TRBJ2-7
d_gene: TRBD2
v_gene: TRBV6-5
CDR3aa: CSTGGGKPPYEQYF
CDR3nt: TGTTCGACGGGCGGGGGAAAGCCCCCCTACGAGCAGTACTTC

abundance: many
j_gene: TRBJ2-7
d_gene: TRBD2
v_gene: TRBV25-1
CDR3aa: CAVGTSGEQYF
CDR3nt: TGTGCCGTCGGGACTAGCGGCGAGCAGTACTTC

abundance: many
j_gene: TRBJ1-1
d_gene: -
v_gene: TRBV2
CDR3aa: CASSVSLNTEAFF
CDR3nt: TGTGCCAGCAGTGTCAGCTTGAACACTGAAGCTTTCTTT

abundance: many
j_gene: TRBJ2-3
d_gene: -
v_gene: TRBV7-8
CDR3aa: CASSTLPGTSFTDTQYF
CDR3nt: TGTGCCAGCAGCACCCTCCCTGGGACTTCATTCACAGATACGCAGTATTTT

abundance: many
j_gene: TRBJ2-5
d_gene: -
v_gene: TRBV12-3/TRBV12-4
CDR3aa: CASSLGEETQYF
CDR3nt: TGTGCCAGCAGTTTGGGTGAGGAGACCCAGTACTTC

abundance: few
j_gene: TRBJ1-2
d_gene: -
v_gene: TRBV10-3
CDR3aa: CAISEEEDYGYTF
CDR3nt: TGTGCCATCAGTGAAGAGGAGGACTATGGCTACACCTTC

abundance: many
j_gene: TRBJ1-2
d_gene: TRBD1
v_gene: TRBV5-1
CDR3aa: CASSPGTGTADGYTF
CDR3nt: TGCGCCAGCAGCCCGGGGACAGGGACGGCGGATGGCTACACCTTC

abundance: -
j_gene: TRBJ2-7
d_gene: TRBD1
v_gene: TRBV18
CDR3aa: CASSLQGASYEQYF
CDR3nt: TGTGCCAGCTCACTACAGGGGGCCTCCTACGAGCAGTACTTC

abundance: many
j_gene: TRBJ2-3
d_gene: -
v_gene: TRBV20-1
CDR3aa: CSAESPLGVTDTQYF
CDR3nt: TGCAGTGCTGAGTCCCCTCTCGGGGTGACAGATACGCAGTATTTT

abundance: many
j_gene: TRBJ2-2
d_gene: -
v_gene: TRBV12-3/TRBV12-4
CDR3aa: CASSPRLPHTGELFF
CDR3nt: TGTGCCAGCAGTCCCCGATTACCCCACACCGGGGAGCTGTTTTTT

abundance: many
j_gene: TRBJ2-7
d_gene: TRBD2
v_gene: TRBV6-6
CDR3aa: CASSSLAGKTYEQYF
CDR3nt: TGTGCCAGCAGCTCACTAGCGGGTAAAACTTACGAGCAGTACTTC

abundance: -
j_gene: TRBJ2-2
d_gene: -
v_gene: TRBV2
CDR3aa: CASKARATGELFF
CDR3nt: TGTGCCAGCAAGGCCAGGGCTACCGGGGAGCTGTTTTTT

abundance: many
j_gene: TRBJ2-1
d_gene: -
v_gene: TRBV2
CDR3aa: CASSERVESEQFF
CDR3nt: TGTGCCAGCAGTGAACGGGTAGAGAGTGAGCAGTTCTTC

abundance: -
j_gene: TRBJ2-1
d_gene: -
v_gene: TRBV27
CDR3aa: CASSSPPYNEQFF
CDR3nt: TGTGCCAGCAGTTCACCTCCCTACAATGAGCAGTTCTTC

abundance: many
j_gene: TRBJ1-4
d_gene: TRBD1
v_gene: TRBV20-1
CDR3aa: CSASGDRGQKLFF
CDR3nt: TGCAGTGCTAGCGGGGACAGGGGGCAAAAACTGTTTTTT

abundance: few
j_gene: TRBJ2-7
d_gene: TRBD1
v_gene: TRBV6-5
CDR3aa: CASSYETDRGYEQYF
CDR3nt: TGTGCCAGCAGCTACGAAACCGACAGGGGCTACGAGCAGTACTTC

abundance: many
j_gene: TRBJ1-1
d_gene: -
v_gene: TRBV7-6
CDR3aa: CASSLRLNTEAFF
CDR3nt: TGTGCCAGCAGCTTAAGGCTGAACACTGAAGCTTTCTTT

abundance: many
j_gene: TRBJ2-7
d_gene: -
v_gene: TRBV29-1
CDR3aa: CSVVLLARAYEQYF
CDR3nt: TGCAGCGTTGTTCTCTTAGCTCGTGCCTACGAGCAGTACTTC